Below, 21 T cell receptor beta chains from the same sample are listed, as sequenced in a study of blood T cell repertoires in COVID-19. Measured with immunoSEQ multiplex PCR; TCRdb has only the in-frame clones, and not every one. The table lists 190,000 or so clones, roughly 86% of them singletons. Sequencing was performed on PBMCs or T cells enriched from blood (not recorded which). The source is a woman in her thirties who had recovered from COVID-19.

This clone was recorded only once. This rearrangement joins TRBV11-3 to TRBJ2-3; D may be TRBD2 (5 bases). Trimming left V 5 bases short and J 5 bases short, with 11 bases between. Germline V CDR1 and CDR2: SGHNT, YENEEA. The CDR3 length is 13 residues. This CDR3 is CASSDPAGDTQYF. The CDR3 coding sequence is TGTGCCAGCAGCGACCCGGCGGGAGATACGCAGTATTTT.

The count of this clone is one. The chain carries TRBV27 and TRBJ1-2, with D tentatively TRBD1 (5 bases). Trimming stripped 6 bases from V and 8 bases from J, with 22 bases between. The germline V gene has CDR1 MNHEY and CDR2 SMNVEV (reference sequence). The CDR3 length is 15 residues. CDR3 sequence reads: CASSPTHRGGEGYTF. As DNA, the CDR3 is TGTGCCAGCAGCCCTACTCACCGGGGGGGTGAGGGCTACACCTTC.

The J gene is TRBJ2-1, the V gene TRBV5-1, with D possibly TRBD1 on 6 matching bases. The CDR3 runs to 16 residues. V dropped 0 bases and J dropped 4 bases, with 14 bases sitting between them. Germline CDR1 and CDR2: SGHRS and YFSETQ. The CDR3 DNA reads as TGCGCCAGCAGCTTGGAGGGGGTGTCTGTTTACAATGAGCAGTTCTTC. The encoded protein is CASSLEGVSVYNEQFF.

Of note for this clone: Other DNA sequences in this sample translate to the same CDR3. The chain uses TRBV7-9 and TRBJ1-2, with TRBD1 matching 8 bases. V trimming: 3 bases; J trimming: 4 bases; junction bases outside the gene matches: 4. The V gene's germline CDR1 is SEHNR and CDR2 FQNEAQ (reference sequence). The CDR3 length is 14 residues. In DNA form, the CDR3 reads TGTGCCAGCAGCTTGGGGACAGGCTCCTATGGCTACACCTTC. Amino acid sequence: CASSLGTGSYGYTF.

This clone was counted between two and nine times. J is TRBJ2-7 and V is TRBV6-5; D may be TRBD1 (6 bases). Looked up from germline, CDR1 is MNHEY and CDR2 is SVGAGI. CDR3 size: 13 residues. Trimming left V 4 bases short and J 3 bases short, with 10 bases between. The CDR3 protein is CASSLKDSYEQYF. In DNA, the CDR3 is TGTGCCAGCAGTTTAAAGGACAGCTACGAGCAGTACTTC.

Remarks on this clone: Other DNA sequences in this specimen translate into the identical CDR3. The chain has TRBV5-8 and TRBJ2-1; 7 bases are a match to TRBD2. This CDR3 is 15 amino acids long. Unmatched junction bases numbered 4, after V lost 0 bases and J lost 4 bases. In germline, CDR1 is SGHTS, CDR2 YDEGEE. The CDR3 sequence: CASSLAASGYNEQFF. For the CDR3, the DNA is TGTGCCAGCAGCTTGGCGGCTAGCGGATACAATGAGCAGTTCTTC.

This chain joins TRBV3-1 (or the pseudogene TRBV3-2) and TRBJ2-7; 7 nucleotides agree with TRBD1. The CDR3 covers 12 residues. V shed 5 bases, J shed 2 bases, and the junction held 0 bases outside the gene matches. Germline V gives CDR1 LGHDT, CDR2 YNNKEL (reference sequence). Written as DNA, the CDR3 is TGTGCCAGCAGCGGGACAGCCTACGAGCAGTACTTC. Residues: CASSGTAYEQYF.

CDR3 nucleotide sequence: TGTGCCAGCAGCTTGGAGTCTCAACTACGCTACACCTTC. This translates into CASSLESQLRYTF. The chain uses TRBV7-8 and TRBJ1-2; D is unclear. CDR3 length: 13 residues. Germline V CDR1 and CDR2: SGHVS, FQNEAQ. Deletions cut 3 bases from V and 9 bases from J, with 14 bases between.

This rearrangement joins TRBV27 to TRBJ2-1; 15 bases map to TRBD2. Trimming cost V 5 bases and J 6 bases; bases outside gene matches: 17. Germline lookup yields CDR1 MNHEY and CDR2 SMNVEV (reference sequence). The CDR3 has 20 residues. The CDR3 DNA is TGTGCCAGCAGTCCCCCCGGACTAGCGGGAGGGCCTCTGTTGGTCAATGAGCAGTTCTTC. Translated, it gives CASSPPGLAGGPLLVNEQFF.

The chain couples TRBV28 to TRBJ1-5; D is undetermined. The germline CDR1 and CDR2 sequences are MDHEN and SYDVKM. Between the trimmed V and J ends, which lost 6 bases and 6 bases, there was a span of 9 bases. The CDR3 extends over 12 amino acids. CDR3: CASSPGGQPQHF. Here the CDR3 DNA reads TGTGCCAGCAGCCCAGGAGGTCAGCCCCAGCATTTT.

The genes are TRBV4-1 and TRBJ1-3; D call uncertain. The CDR3 sequence is 14 residues long. V lost 1 base and J 2 bases, leaving 6 bases between the germline ends. Germline V CDR1 and CDR2: MGHRA, YSYEKL. CDR3: CASSQGATGNTIYF. DNA for the CDR3: TGCGCCAGCAGCCAAGGGGCCACTGGAAACACCATATATTTT.

The rearrangement links TRBV18 to TRBJ2-2; tentatively, D is TRBD1 (6 bases). The germline V gene encodes CDR1 KGHSH and CDR2 LQKENI. Trimming pared 4 bases from V and 5 bases from J, leaving 17 bases between. This CDR3 has 16 amino acids. CDR3 in DNA: TGTGCCAGCTCACTCACCGGGTCAGGGGAGACCGGGGAGCTGTTTTTT. This translates into CASSLTGSGETGELFF.

The rearrangement uses TRBV5-1 and TRBJ2-5; D perhaps matches TRBD2 (6 bases). The CDR3 contains 15 residues. Trimming stripped 3 bases from V and 1 base from J, with 13 bases between. Germline values: CDR1 SGHRS, CDR2 YFSETQ. This chain's CDR3 is CASSSEGNFQETQYF. The CDR3 DNA sequence: TGCGCCAGCAGCTCGGAGGGGAACTTCCAAGAGACCCAGTACTTC.

The chain carries TRBV30 and TRBJ2-1; D remains ambiguous. The CDR3 runs 13 residues. Germline-derived CDR1 and CDR2 are GTSNPN and SVGIG (reference sequence). Trimming cost V 3 bases and J 3 bases, with 9 bases left between them. CDR3 in amino acids: CAWSVPGYNEQFF. The CDR3, as DNA: TGTGCCTGGAGCGTCCCCGGCTACAATGAGCAGTTCTTC.

The chain carries TRBV5-1 and TRBJ2-1, with 14 bases lining up with TRBD2. The CDR3 sequence is 17 residues long. Per the germline V gene, CDR1 is SGHRS and CDR2 is YFSETQ. Trimming at V came to 0 bases and at J to 7 bases, leaving 6 bases not matched to a gene. The CDR3 region is CASSLAPWTSGRNEQFF. DNA of the CDR3: TGCGCCAGCAGCTTGGCGCCCTGGACTAGCGGGAGGAATGAGCAGTTCTTC. Full variable domain (missing parts from reference TRBV5-1 and TRBJ2-1): KAGVTQTPRYLIKTRGQQVTLSCSPISGHRSVSWYQQTPGQGLQFLFEYFSETQRNKGNFPGRFSGRQFSNSRSEMNVSTLELGDSALYLCASSLAPWTSGRNEQFFGPGTRLTVL.

The chain has TRBV11-2 and TRBJ1-4, with TRBD1 matching 9 bases. The germline gives CDR1 SGHAT, CDR2 FQNNGV. This CDR3 is built from 14 residues. The junction had 8 bases not matched to a gene; V was cut back by 5 bases and J by 10 bases. The CDR3 reads CASSTDTTGGKLFF. For the CDR3, the DNA is TGTGCCAGCAGCACAGACACGACAGGGGGAAAACTGTTTTTT. The variable domain in full, with the rest retrieved from reference TRBV11-2 and TRBJ1-4, is EAGVAQSPRYKIIEKRQSVAFWCNPISGHATLYWYQQILGQGPKLLIQFQNNGVVDDSQLPKDRFSAERLKGVDSTLKIQPAKLEDSAVYLCASSTDTTGGKLFFGSGTQLSVL.

The chain uses TRBV2 and TRBJ2-5; possible D gene TRBD2, 6 bases. Germline CDR1 SNHLY, CDR2 FYNNEI. Between the trimmed V and J ends, which lost 4 bases and 2 bases, there was a span of 14 bases. This CDR3 spans 15 amino acids. The CDR3 sequence: CASSGNEGRQETQYF. The CDR3 DNA reads as TGTGCCAGCAGTGGGAATGAGGGGAGGCAAGAGACCCAGTACTTC.

V and J are TRBV27 and TRBJ2-7, with 10 nucleotides matching TRBD1. There are 16 residues in the CDR3. Germline lookup yields CDR1 MNHEY and CDR2 SMNVEV (reference sequence). The junction had 9 bases not matched to a gene; V was cut back by 5 bases and J by 2 bases. CDR3 amino acids: CASSKVSGQGPYEQYF. The CDR3 bases are TGTGCCAGCAGTAAAGTCTCGGGACAGGGGCCCTACGAGCAGTACTTC.

This chain connects TRBV27 to TRBJ1-1, with D tentatively TRBD1 (5 bases). Germline V gives CDR1 MNHEY, CDR2 SMNVEV (reference sequence). The germline V and J ends were trimmed by 7 bases and 5 bases, with 20 bases remaining between them. The CDR3 runs to 15 residues. As DNA, the CDR3 is TGTGCCAGCACAAAACTCAGGGTGAACTCTACTGAAGCTTTCTTT. It specifies CASTKLRVNSTEAFF.

The chain couples TRBV28 to TRBJ2-5; 7 bases are shared with TRBD1. With V trimmed by 2 bases and J by 3 bases, 3 bases remained unmatched. Germline V gene data show CDR1 as MDHEN and CDR2 as SYDVKM. The CDR3 is 14 amino acids. CDR3 in amino acids: CASSLAGTEETQYF. The CDR3 DNA is TGTGCCAGCAGTTTAGCCGGGACAGAAGAGACCCAGTACTTC. Full variable domain (rest looked up from reference TRBV28 and TRBJ2-5): DVKVTQSSRYLVKRTGEKVFLECVQDMDHENMFWYRQDPGLGLRLIYFSYDVKMKEKGDIPEGYSVSREKKERFSLILESASTNQTSMYLCASSLAGTEETQYFGPGTRLLVL.

The chain recombines TRBV6-5 with TRBJ2-1, with 10 bases matching TRBD2. The CDR3 totals 15 residues. Unmatched junction bases numbered 9, after V lost 6 bases and J lost 7 bases. The germline gives CDR1 MNHEY, CDR2 SVGAGI. The CDR3 region has the DNA TGTGCCAGCAGCCGGACTAGCGGTCTCTGGAATGAGCAGTTCTTC. Protein product: CASSRTSGLWNEQFF.